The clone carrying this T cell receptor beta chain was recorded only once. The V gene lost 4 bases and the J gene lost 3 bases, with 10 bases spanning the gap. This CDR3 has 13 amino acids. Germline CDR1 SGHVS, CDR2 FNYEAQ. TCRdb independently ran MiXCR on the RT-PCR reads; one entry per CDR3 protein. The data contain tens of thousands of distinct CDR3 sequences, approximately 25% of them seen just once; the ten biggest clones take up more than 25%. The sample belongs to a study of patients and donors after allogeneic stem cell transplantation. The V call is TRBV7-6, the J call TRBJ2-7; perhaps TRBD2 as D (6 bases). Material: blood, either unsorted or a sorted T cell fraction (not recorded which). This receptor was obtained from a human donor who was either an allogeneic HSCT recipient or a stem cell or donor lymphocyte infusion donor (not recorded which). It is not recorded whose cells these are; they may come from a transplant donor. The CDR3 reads CASSSRRGYEQYF. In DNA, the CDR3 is TGTGCCAGCAGCTCCCGGCGGGGCTACGAGCAGTACTTC.